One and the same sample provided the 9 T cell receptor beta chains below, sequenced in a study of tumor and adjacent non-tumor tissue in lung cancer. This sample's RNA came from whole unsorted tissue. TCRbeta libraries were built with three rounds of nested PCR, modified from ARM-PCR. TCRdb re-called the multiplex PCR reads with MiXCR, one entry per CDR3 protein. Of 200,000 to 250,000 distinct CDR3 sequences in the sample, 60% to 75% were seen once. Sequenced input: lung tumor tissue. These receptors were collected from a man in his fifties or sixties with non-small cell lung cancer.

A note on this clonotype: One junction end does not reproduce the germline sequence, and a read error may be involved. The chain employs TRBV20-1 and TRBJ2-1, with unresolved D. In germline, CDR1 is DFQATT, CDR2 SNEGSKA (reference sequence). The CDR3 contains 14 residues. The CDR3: CSARGSVNYNDQFF. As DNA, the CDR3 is TGCAGTGCTAGAGGATCAGTAAACTACAATGACCAGTTCTTC.

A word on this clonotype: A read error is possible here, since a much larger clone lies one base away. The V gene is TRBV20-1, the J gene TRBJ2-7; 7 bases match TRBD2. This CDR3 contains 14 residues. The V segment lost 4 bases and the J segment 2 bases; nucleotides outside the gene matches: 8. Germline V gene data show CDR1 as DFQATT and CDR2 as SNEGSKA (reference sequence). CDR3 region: CSANRAGDPYEQYF. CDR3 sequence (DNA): TGCAGTGCTAATCGGGCGGGAGACCCCTACGAGCAGTACTTC.

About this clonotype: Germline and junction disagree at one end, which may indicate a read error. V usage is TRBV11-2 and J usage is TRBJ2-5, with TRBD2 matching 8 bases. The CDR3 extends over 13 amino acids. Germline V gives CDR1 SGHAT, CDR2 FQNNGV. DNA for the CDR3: TGTGCCAGCGCGCAGCGGGGGTTAGAGACCCAATACTTC. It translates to CASAQRGLETQYF.

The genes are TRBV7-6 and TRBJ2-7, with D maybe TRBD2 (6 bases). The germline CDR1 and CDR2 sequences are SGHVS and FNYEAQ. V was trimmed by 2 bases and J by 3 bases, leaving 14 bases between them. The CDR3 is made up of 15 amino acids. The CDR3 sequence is CASSLLASDGYEQYF. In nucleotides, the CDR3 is TGTGCCAGCAGCTTACTAGCTAGCGACGGCTACGAGCAGTACTTC. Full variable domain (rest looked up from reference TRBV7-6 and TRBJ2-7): GAGVSQSPRYKVTKRGQDVALRCDPISGHVSLYWYRQALGQGPEFLTYFNYEAQQDKSGLPNDRFSAERPEGSISTLTIQRTEQRDSAMYRCASSLLASDGYEQYFGPGTRLTVT.

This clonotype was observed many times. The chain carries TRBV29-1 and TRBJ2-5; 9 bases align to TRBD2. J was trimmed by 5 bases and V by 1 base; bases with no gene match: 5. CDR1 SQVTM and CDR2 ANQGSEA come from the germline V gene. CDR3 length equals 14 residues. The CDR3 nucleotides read TGCAGCGTTGAAGGCGGGAGGGCCGGTGAGACCCAGTACTTC. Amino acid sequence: CSVEGGRAGETQYF.

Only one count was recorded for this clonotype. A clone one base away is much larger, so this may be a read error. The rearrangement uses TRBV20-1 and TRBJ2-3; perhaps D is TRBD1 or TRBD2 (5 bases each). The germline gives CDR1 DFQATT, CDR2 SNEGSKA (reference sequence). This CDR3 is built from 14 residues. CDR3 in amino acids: CSGDQGSTTDTQYF. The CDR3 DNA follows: TGCAGCGGGGACCAGGGCTCGACCACAGATACGCAGTATTTT.

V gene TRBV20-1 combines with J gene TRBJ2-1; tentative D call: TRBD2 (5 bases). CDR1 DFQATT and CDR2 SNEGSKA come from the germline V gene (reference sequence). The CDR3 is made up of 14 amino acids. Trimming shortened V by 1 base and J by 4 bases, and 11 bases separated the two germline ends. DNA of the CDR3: TGCAGTGCTAGAGCGGAGACTACATACAATGAGCAGTTCTTC. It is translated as CSARAETTYNEQFF.

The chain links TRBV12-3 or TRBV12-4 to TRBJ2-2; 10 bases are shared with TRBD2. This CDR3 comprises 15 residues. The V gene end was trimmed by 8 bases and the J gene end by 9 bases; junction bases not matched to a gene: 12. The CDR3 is CASQLAGGRTWELFF. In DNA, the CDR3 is TGTGCCAGCCAGTTAGCGGGGGGCCGTACCTGGGAGCTGTTTTTT.

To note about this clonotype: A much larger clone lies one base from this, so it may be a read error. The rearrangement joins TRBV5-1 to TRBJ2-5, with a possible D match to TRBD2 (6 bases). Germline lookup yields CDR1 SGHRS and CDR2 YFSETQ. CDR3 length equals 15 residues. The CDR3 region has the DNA TGCGCCAGCAGTACACAGGAAGGGCGGGGAGAGACCAAGTACTTC. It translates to CASSTQEGRGETKYF.